This T cell receptor (beta chain) originates from a study of preoperative IRX-2 immunotherapy in early breast cancer (dated by TCRdb to the late 2010s). From the cysteine through the phenylalanine, the CDR3 covers 15 amino acids. Of the read, only the CDR3 DNA is kept; its 45 bases are in frame from base 1. V lost 6 bases and J lost 4 bases, and the count of bases not matched to a germline gene is 10. Library method: the immunoSEQ multiplex PCR assay. As stored in TCRdb, this immuneACCESS dataset retains in-frame rearrangements with V and J assigned. A fraction of the clones does not appear; measured against another copy, unresolved V genes explain less than half of the discrepancy, and the remainder lacks a known reason. This sample is represented by 40,000 to 45,000 clones; 77% of them were singletons. Approximately 1.1% of the sample is held by the ten biggest clonotypes. Only one count was recorded for this clone. The antigen this receptor binds is unknown. Base qualities are not recorded, but no much larger clone differs from it by a single base.

What the treatment or condition label conveys for this sample: preoperative locoregional IRX-2 cytokine immunotherapy. The samples were obtained from a phase Ib study in which preoperative, locoregional IRX-2 cytokine immunotherapy intended to prime immune responses was tested. Before surgery, IRX-2 was given to the donors, who were patients with early-stage breast cancer. The specimen comprised tumor tissue, sampled after IRX-2 immunotherapy. In this chain, TRBV23-1 is recombined with TRBJ2-3, and 7 junction bases match TRBD2. TRBV23-1 is filed as an ORF, its function uncertain. The TCR originated in a human donor with breast cancer. CDR3 region: CASSLSGGGADTQYF. In nucleotide form, the sequence is TGCGCCAGCAGCTTATCGGGCGGGGGAGCAGATACGCAGTATTTT.